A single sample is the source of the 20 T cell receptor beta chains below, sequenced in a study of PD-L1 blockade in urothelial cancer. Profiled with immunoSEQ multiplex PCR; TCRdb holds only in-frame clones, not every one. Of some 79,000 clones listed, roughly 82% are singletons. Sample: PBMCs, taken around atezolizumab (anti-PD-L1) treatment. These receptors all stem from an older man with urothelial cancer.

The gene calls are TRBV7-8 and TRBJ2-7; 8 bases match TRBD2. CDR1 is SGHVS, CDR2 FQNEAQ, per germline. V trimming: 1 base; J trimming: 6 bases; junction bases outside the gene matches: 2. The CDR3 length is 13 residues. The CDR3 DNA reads TGTGCCAGCAGCTTAGTGAGCGGGAGCGAGCAGTACTTC. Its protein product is CASSLVSGSEQYF.

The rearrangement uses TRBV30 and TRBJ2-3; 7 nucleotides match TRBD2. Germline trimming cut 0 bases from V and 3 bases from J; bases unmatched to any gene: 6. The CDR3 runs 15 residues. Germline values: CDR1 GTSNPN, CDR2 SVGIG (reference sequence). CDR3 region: CAWSVRGSGTDTQYF. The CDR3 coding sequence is TGTGCCTGGAGTGTACGCGGGAGTGGGACAGATACGCAGTATTTT.

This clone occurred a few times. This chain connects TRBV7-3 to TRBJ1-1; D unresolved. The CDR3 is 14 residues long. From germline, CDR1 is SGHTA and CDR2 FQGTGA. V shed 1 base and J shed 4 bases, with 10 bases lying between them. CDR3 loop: CASSLNSGSTEAFF. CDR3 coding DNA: TGTGCCAGCAGCTTAAACAGTGGTAGCACTGAAGCTTTCTTT.

The CDR3 protein is CASSQTTSGTEQYF. CDR3 nucleotides: TGCGCCAGCAGCCAGACGACTAGCGGGACCGAGCAGTACTTC. This rearrangement joins TRBV4-3 to TRBJ2-7, with TRBD2 matching over 11 bases. The CDR3 length is 14 residues. J lost 6 bases, V lost 3 bases, and 4 bases had no gene match. CDR1 is LGHNA, CDR2 YSLEER, per germline.

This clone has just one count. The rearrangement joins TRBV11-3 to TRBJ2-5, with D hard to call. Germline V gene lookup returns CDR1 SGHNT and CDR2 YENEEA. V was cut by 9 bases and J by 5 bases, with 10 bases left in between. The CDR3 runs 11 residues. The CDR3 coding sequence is TGTGCCAGTAGACACGGTGAGACCCAGTACTTC. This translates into CASRHGETQYF.

The CDR3 reads CASSGAVSDEQFF. For the CDR3, the DNA is TGTGCCAGCAGTGGGGCCGTCAGTGATGAGCAGTTCTTC. V and J are TRBV2 and TRBJ2-1; D is undetermined. V gave up 4 bases and J gave up 8 bases, with 12 bases separating them. Germline V gene lookup returns CDR1 SNHLY and CDR2 FYNNEI. CDR3 length: 13 residues.

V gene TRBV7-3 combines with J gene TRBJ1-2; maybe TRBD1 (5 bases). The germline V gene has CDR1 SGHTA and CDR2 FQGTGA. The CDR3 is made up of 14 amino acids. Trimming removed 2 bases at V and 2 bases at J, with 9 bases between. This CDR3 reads CASSLEGRNYGYTF. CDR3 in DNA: TGTGCCAGCAGCTTAGAGGGGAGGAACTATGGCTACACCTTC. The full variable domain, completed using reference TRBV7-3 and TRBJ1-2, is GAGVSQTPSNKVTEKGKYVELRCDPISGHTALYWYRQSLGQGPEFLIYFQGTGAADDSGLPNDRFFAVRPEGSVSTLKIQRTERGDSAVYLCASSLEGRNYGYTFGSGTRLTVV.

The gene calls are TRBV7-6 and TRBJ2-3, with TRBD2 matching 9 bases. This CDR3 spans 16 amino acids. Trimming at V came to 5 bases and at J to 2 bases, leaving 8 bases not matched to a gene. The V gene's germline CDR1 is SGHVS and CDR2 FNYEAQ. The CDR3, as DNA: TGTGCCAGCAGCCCCCGGATAGCGGGGGACACAGATACGCAGTATTTT. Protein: CASSPRIAGDTDTQYF.

The CDR3 DNA sequence: TGTGCCAGCAGCCTTATATCCACGACAGGGGACAACTATGGCTACACCTTC. Its protein product is CASSLISTTGDNYGYTF. The chain recombines TRBV7-8 with TRBJ1-2; 8 bases fit TRBD1. The germline gives CDR1 SGHVS, CDR2 FQNEAQ. V lost 5 bases and J lost 2; bases outside the gene matches: 13. The CDR3 is 17 residues long.

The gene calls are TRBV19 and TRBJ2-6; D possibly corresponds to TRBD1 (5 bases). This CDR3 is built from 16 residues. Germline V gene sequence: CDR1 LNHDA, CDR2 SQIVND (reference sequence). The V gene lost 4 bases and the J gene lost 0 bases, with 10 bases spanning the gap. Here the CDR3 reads CASSNPGYSGANVLTF. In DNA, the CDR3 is TGTGCCAGTAGTAATCCAGGGTACTCTGGGGCCAACGTCCTGACTTTC.

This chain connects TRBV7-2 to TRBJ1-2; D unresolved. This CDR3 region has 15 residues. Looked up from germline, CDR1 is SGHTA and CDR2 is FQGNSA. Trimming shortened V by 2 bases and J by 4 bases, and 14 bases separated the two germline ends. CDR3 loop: CASSLFEGALYGYTF. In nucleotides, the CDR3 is TGTGCCAGCAGCTTATTCGAGGGAGCTCTCTATGGCTACACCTTC.

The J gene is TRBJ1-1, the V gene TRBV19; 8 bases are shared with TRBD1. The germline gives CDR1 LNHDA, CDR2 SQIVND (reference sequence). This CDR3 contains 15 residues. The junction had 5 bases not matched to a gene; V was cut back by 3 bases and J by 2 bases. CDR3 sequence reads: CASSIGTGFNTEAFF. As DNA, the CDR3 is TGTGCCAGTAGTATTGGGACAGGCTTTAACACTGAAGCTTTCTTT.

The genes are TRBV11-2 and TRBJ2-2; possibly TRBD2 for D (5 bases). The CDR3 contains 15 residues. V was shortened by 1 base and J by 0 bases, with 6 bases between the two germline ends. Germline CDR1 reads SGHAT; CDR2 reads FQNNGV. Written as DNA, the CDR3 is TGTGCCAGCAGCTTAGTGAGGGCGAACACCGGGGAGCTGTTTTTT. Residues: CASSLVRANTGELFF. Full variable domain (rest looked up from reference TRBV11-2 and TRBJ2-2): EAGVAQSPRYKIIEKRQSVAFWCNPISGHATLYWYQQILGQGPKLLIQFQNNGVVDDSQLPKDRFSAERLKGVDSTLKIQPAKLEDSAVYLCASSLVRANTGELFFGEGSRLTVL.

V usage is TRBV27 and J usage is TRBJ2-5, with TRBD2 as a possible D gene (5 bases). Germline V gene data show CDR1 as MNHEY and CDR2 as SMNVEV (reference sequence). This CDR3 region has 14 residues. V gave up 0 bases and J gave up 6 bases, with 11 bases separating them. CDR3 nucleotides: TGTGCCAGCAGTTTATCCCCGGGATCGAAGACCCAGTACTTC. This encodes CASSLSPGSKTQYF.

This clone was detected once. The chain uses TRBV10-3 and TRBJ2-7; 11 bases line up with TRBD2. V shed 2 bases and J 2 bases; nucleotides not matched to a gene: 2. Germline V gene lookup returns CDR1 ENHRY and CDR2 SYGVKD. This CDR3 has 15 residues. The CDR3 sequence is CAISEGLAGTYEQYF. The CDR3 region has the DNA TGTGCCATCAGTGAGGGACTAGCGGGCACCTACGAGCAGTACTTC.

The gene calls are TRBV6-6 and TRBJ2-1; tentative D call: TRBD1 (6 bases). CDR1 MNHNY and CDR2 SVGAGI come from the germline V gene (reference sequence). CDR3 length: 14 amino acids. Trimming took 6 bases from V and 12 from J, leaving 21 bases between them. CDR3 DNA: TGTGCCAGCAGCCCACTAAGGGGGAGCCCGGGGCAGTTCTTC. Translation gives CASSPLRGSPGQFF.

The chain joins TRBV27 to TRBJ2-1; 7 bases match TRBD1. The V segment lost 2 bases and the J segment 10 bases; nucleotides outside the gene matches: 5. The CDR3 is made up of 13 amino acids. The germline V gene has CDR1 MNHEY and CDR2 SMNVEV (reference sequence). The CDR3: CASSLPETGEQFF. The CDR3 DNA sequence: TGTGCCAGCAGTTTACCCGAGACAGGGGAGCAGTTCTTC.

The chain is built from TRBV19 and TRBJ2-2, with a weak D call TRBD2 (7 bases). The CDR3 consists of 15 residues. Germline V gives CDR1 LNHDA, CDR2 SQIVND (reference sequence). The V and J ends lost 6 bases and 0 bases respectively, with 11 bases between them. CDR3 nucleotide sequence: TGTGCCAGTAGGGGAGGGGGGCCGAACACCGGGGAGCTGTTTTTT. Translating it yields CASRGGGPNTGELFF.

DNA of the CDR3: TGTGCCAGCGGGTTAGCGGGAGCGAACACAGATACGCAGTATTTT. It translates to CASGLAGANTDTQYF. The V and J genes are TRBV9 and TRBJ2-3; 9 bases are shared with TRBD2. The germline V gene has CDR1 SGDLS and CDR2 YYNGEE. The J segment lost 2 bases and the V segment lost 7 bases, leaving 8 bases of the junction unmatched. The CDR3 loop spans 15 amino acids.

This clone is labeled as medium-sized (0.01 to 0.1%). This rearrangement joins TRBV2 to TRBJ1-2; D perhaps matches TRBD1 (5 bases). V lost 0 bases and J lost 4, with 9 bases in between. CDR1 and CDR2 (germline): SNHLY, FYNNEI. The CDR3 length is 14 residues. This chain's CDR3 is CASSEAAGVYGYTF. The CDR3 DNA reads TGTGCCAGCAGTGAAGCGGCGGGGGTCTATGGCTACACCTTC.